The 31 T cell receptor beta chains below all came from one sample that was sequenced in a study of blood T cell repertoires in COVID-19 (dated by TCRdb to 2019 to 2021). The library was made by the immunoSEQ multiplex PCR assay. The immuneACCESS repertoire file appears here via TCRdb, limited to in-frame rearrangements. These files lack a portion of the clones; in checked studies, under half of the deficit traces to unresolved V genes, and the cause of the others is not known. This sample comprises roughly 35,000 clones, more than 75% of them detected only once. The biggest ten clones account for around 40% of the sample. Sequenced sample: peripheral blood. These receptors all come from a human donor in a cohort sampled during active COVID-19.

The CDR3 loop reads CASSILGGAADTQYF. The CDR3 coding sequence is TGTGCCAGTAGTATCCTCGGGGGGGCGGCAGATACGCAGTATTTT. The chain employs TRBV19 and TRBJ2-3; 8 nucleotides match TRBD2. Germline V gene lookup returns CDR1 LNHDA and CDR2 SQIVND (reference sequence). CDR3 length: 15 amino acids. Trimming took 3 bases from V and 4 from J; bases not matched to a gene: 6.

The rearrangement uses TRBV19 and TRBJ1-4, with TRBD1 matching 8 bases. The CDR3 extends over 16 amino acids. V lost 5 bases to trimming and J lost 8 bases; unmatched junction nucleotides: 13. In germline, CDR1 is LNHDA, CDR2 SQIVND (reference sequence). CDR3 nucleotides: TGTGCCAGTAGTCCTGTCGTTACAGGGGGTGGCGAAAAACTGTTTTTT. Protein: CASSPVVTGGGEKLFF.

This rearrangement joins TRBV2 to TRBJ2-2, with D unresolved. The ends were cut back, 4 bases at V and 6 bases at J, with 6 bases in the middle. The CDR3 contains 12 residues. The germline gives CDR1 SNHLY, CDR2 FYNNEI. The CDR3 protein is CASSGGPGELFF. The CDR3 DNA sequence: TGTGCCAGCAGTGGAGGTCCCGGGGAGCTGTTTTTT.

The chain couples TRBV18 to TRBJ1-1; 7 bases fit TRBD1. The germline V gene encodes CDR1 KGHSH and CDR2 LQKENI. After removal of 3 bases from V and 0 bases from J, the junction contained 10 bases not matched to a gene. The CDR3 has 17 amino acids. The CDR3 bases are TGTGCCAGCTCACCGTTCCCGGGACAGAGAATGAACACTGAAGCTTTCTTT. Protein sequence: CASSPFPGQRMNTEAFF.

This chain links TRBV3-1 (or the pseudogene TRBV3-2) with TRBJ2-1, with D perhaps TRBD2 (5 bases). Trimming removed 0 bases at V and 1 base at J, with 10 bases between. This CDR3 spans 16 amino acids. CDR1 is LGHDT, CDR2 YNNKEL, per germline (reference sequence). The CDR3 nucleotides read TGTGCCAGCAGCCAAGATCGGGGAAGGTCCTACAATGAGCAGTTCTTC. Protein sequence: CASSQDRGRSYNEQFF.

This chain connects TRBV6-5 to TRBJ2-3; TRBD2 matches 7 bases. CDR3 length equals 15 residues. Germline V CDR1 and CDR2: MNHEY, SVGAGI. With 5 bases clipped from V and 2 bases from J, the junction kept 7 bases outside the gene matches. In nucleotides, the CDR3 is TGTGCCAGCAGTCAGAGCGGGGTCTTCACAGATACGCAGTATTTT. Protein: CASSQSGVFTDTQYF.

V and J are TRBV15 and TRBJ2-7; tentative D call: TRBD1 (6 bases). The length of the CDR3 is 16 residues. V was clipped by 0 bases and J by 0 bases, with 12 bases between them. The V gene's germline CDR1 is LNHNV and CDR2 YYDKDF (reference sequence). The CDR3 reads CATSRDHSRGSYEQYF. Here the CDR3 DNA reads TGTGCCACCAGCAGAGATCATTCCAGGGGCTCCTACGAGCAGTACTTC.

The CDR3, as DNA: TGTGCCAGTAGTCCCCGTAATCAGCCCCAGCATTTT. Its protein is CASSPRNQPQHF. This chain connects TRBV19 to TRBJ1-5; no definite D call. Trimming took off 5 bases at V and 4 bases at J, with 6 bases between the two ends. Germline lookup yields CDR1 LNHDA and CDR2 SQIVND (reference sequence). This CDR3 spans 12 amino acids.

The V call is TRBV4-3, the J call TRBJ1-2; TRBD1 matches 10 bases. This CDR3 spans 14 amino acids. J was trimmed by 4 bases and V by 4 bases; bases with no gene match: 3. Germline CDR1 is LGHNA and CDR2 is YSLEER. The CDR3 bases are TGCGCCAGCAGCCCGGGACAGGGGACCTATGGCTACACCTTC. Its translation is CASSPGQGTYGYTF.

V gene TRBV6-2 or TRBV6-3 combines with J gene TRBJ2-5, with TRBD2 identical over 8 bases. The CDR3 extends over 16 amino acids. Germline-derived CDR1 and CDR2 are MNHEY and SVGEGT. The J segment lost 6 bases and the V segment lost 0 bases, leaving 9 bases of the junction unmatched. CDR3 amino acids: CASSYSTRGGPQTQYF. In nucleotides, the CDR3 is TGTGCCAGCAGTTACTCAACCCGGGGGGGCCCACAGACCCAGTACTTC.

This clone was counted a single time. V is TRBV27 and J is TRBJ2-7, with D perhaps TRBD2 (5 bases). The CDR3 sequence is 12 residues long. Germline CDR1 reads MNHEY; CDR2 reads SMNVEV (reference sequence). Trimming shortened V by 10 bases and J by 3 bases, and 13 bases separated the two germline ends. CDR3 DNA sequence: TGTGCCAACCCGGACGGGGACTACGAGCAGTACTTC. This codes for CANPDGDYEQYF.

This clone was recorded only once. This rearrangement joins TRBV25-1 to TRBJ2-7; a possible D gene is TRBD1 (5 bases). The CDR3 is 14 amino acids. The ends were cut back, 5 bases at V and 1 base at J, with 12 bases in the middle. Per germline, CDR1 MGHDK and CDR2 SYGVNS. The CDR3 DNA reads as TGTGCCAGCAGTCTGACCCAGGGATCCTACGAGCAGTACTTC. This codes for CASSLTQGSYEQYF.

V and J are TRBV18 and TRBJ2-2; tentative D call: TRBD2 (6 bases). This CDR3 comprises 15 residues. Germline CDR1 is KGHSH and CDR2 is LQKENI. The germline V and J ends were trimmed by 1 base and 0 bases, with 6 bases remaining between them. The CDR3 loop is CASSPRGANTGELFF. The CDR3 nucleotides are TGTGCCAGCTCACCACGGGGGGCGAACACCGGGGAGCTGTTTTTT.

Only one count was recorded for this clone. This rearrangement joins TRBV6-2 or TRBV6-3 to TRBJ1-6; 7 bases match TRBD1. The CDR3 contains 14 residues. Germline values: CDR1 MNHEY, CDR2 SVGEGT. Germline trimming cut 6 bases from V and 8 bases from J; bases unmatched to any gene: 7. CDR3: CASSHDRVYSPLHF. The CDR3 nucleotides are TGTGCCAGCAGCCACGACAGGGTGTATTCACCCCTCCACTTT.

This chain joins TRBV10-3 and TRBJ1-3; 7 bases line up with TRBD1. Germline CDR1 is ENHRY and CDR2 is SYGVKD. The V segment lost 10 bases and the J segment 4 bases; nucleotides outside the gene matches: 4. CDR3 length: 12 amino acids. CDR3 sequence reads: CASQGGGNTIYF. For the CDR3, the DNA is TGTGCCAGCCAAGGGGGCGGAAACACCATATATTTT.

The chain employs TRBV19 and TRBJ2-6, with 7 bases lining up with TRBD1. Per germline, CDR1 LNHDA and CDR2 SQIVND (reference sequence). This CDR3 comprises 15 residues. Trimming at V came to 8 bases and at J to 0 bases, leaving 4 bases not matched to a gene. The CDR3 nucleotides read TGTGCCAGTTTTACAGGGGCCTCTGGGGCCAACGTCCTGACTTTC. It specifies CASFTGASGANVLTF.

The gene calls are TRBV6-6 and TRBJ1-6; 9 positions match TRBD1. CDR1 is MNHNY and CDR2 is SVGAGI in the germline V gene (reference sequence). This CDR3 is built from 16 residues. V lost 6 bases and J lost 4; bases outside the gene matches: 7. CDR3: CASRSTGGRYNSPLHF. DNA of the CDR3: TGTGCCAGCAGGAGTACAGGGGGCAGGTATAATTCACCCCTCCACTTT.

The V gene is TRBV20-1, the J gene TRBJ2-3; D possibly corresponds to TRBD2 (7 bases). Trimming removed 7 bases at V and 11 bases at J, with 16 bases between. The length of the CDR3 is 11 residues. CDR1 is DFQATT and CDR2 is SNEGSKA in the germline V gene (reference sequence). The CDR3 DNA reads TGCAGTGTATGGGGGGGCGATGGGCAGTATTTT. Its protein product is CSVWGGDGQYF.

J is TRBJ2-2 and V is TRBV7-2; D might be TRBD2 (6 bases). The germline gives CDR1 SGHTA, CDR2 FQGNSA. With 5 bases removed from V and 7 bases from J, the gap between germline ends came to 23 bases. The CDR3 spans 17 residues. The chain's CDR3 is CASSRLGGGVRGGELFF. CDR3 DNA sequence: TGTGCCAGCAGCCGTCTAGGAGGCGGGGTGAGAGGCGGGGAGCTGTTTTTT.

This chain connects TRBV28 to TRBJ2-7; maybe TRBD1 (6 bases). The CDR3 contains 13 residues. V lost 8 bases and J lost 4, with 15 bases in between. Germline CDR1 MDHEN, CDR2 SYDVKM. CDR3 protein: CASAQGDAYEQYF. In nucleotides, the CDR3 is TGTGCCAGCGCACAGGGAGACGCTTACGAGCAGTACTTC.

This sequence joins TRBV24-1 and TRBJ1-2; 9 bases map to TRBD1. The V gene end was trimmed by 7 bases and the J gene end by 0 bases; junction bases not matched to a gene: 2. This CDR3 region has 14 residues. Per the germline V gene, CDR1 is KGHDR and CDR2 is SFDVKD. As DNA, the CDR3 is TGTGCCACCAGCCGGGACAGGGCTAACTATGGCTACACCTTC. The encoded protein is CATSRDRANYGYTF.

This rearrangement joins TRBV7-9 to TRBJ2-5; 8 bases map to TRBD2. The ends lost 6 bases at V and 0 bases at J; junction bases unmatched: 6. Looked up from germline, CDR1 is SEHNR and CDR2 is FQNEAQ (reference sequence). There are 15 residues in the CDR3. The CDR3: CASRSWRGDQETQYF. The CDR3 coding sequence is TGTGCCAGCAGGTCCTGGCGGGGGGACCAAGAGACCCAGTACTTC.

The chain employs TRBV6-2 or TRBV6-3 and TRBJ2-7; no firm D call. Looked up from germline, CDR1 is MNHEY and CDR2 is SVGEGT. The ends were cut back, 2 bases at V and 2 bases at J, with 7 bases in the middle. This CDR3 has 13 residues. CDR3 nucleotides: TGTGCCAGCAGTTACGAGAGAACCTACGAGCAGTACTTC. It specifies CASSYERTYEQYF.

The gene calls are TRBV6-2 or TRBV6-3 and TRBJ2-4, with 7 bases lining up with TRBD2. The CDR3 sequence is 18 residues long. Germline V gene lookup returns CDR1 MNHEY and CDR2 SVGEGT. Trimming cost V 2 bases and J 1 base; bases outside gene matches: 11. The CDR3 DNA reads TGTGCCAGCAGTTACCCAGGGAGCGGGGTCGGGGCCAAAAACATTCAGTACTTC. Its protein product is CASSYPGSGVGAKNIQYF.

V and J are TRBV7-9 and TRBJ1-6; 7 nucleotides line up with TRBD1. The CDR3 extends over 13 amino acids. The trim removed 5 bases at V and 11 bases at J, leaving 6 bases unmatched. Germline V gene sequence: CDR1 SEHNR, CDR2 FQNEAQ (reference sequence). CDR3 residues: CASSGTQGPPLHF. CDR3 nucleotide sequence: TGTGCCAGCAGCGGAACACAGGGGCCACCCCTCCACTTT.

The chain is built from TRBV11-2 and TRBJ2-4; 9 bases line up with TRBD1. J was trimmed by 3 bases and V by 2 bases; bases with no gene match: 5. CDR3 size: 16 residues. The germline V gene has CDR1 SGHAT and CDR2 FQNNGV. The CDR3 spells CASSLRGQGVKNIQYF. The DNA of the CDR3 is TGTGCCAGCAGCTTAAGGGGACAGGGTGTCAAAAACATTCAGTACTTC.

This clone was detected only once. This chain connects TRBV9 to TRBJ1-4; unclear D gene. The length of the CDR3 is 16 residues. Trimming stripped 0 bases from V and 4 bases from J, with 13 bases between. Germline CDR1 and CDR2: SGDLS and YYNGEE. CDR3 protein: CASSVGSGLSNEKLFF. CDR3 DNA: TGTGCCAGCAGCGTAGGATCGGGGTTGAGTAATGAAAAACTGTTTTTT. The full variable domain, its missing parts supplied by reference TRBV9 and TRBJ1-4, is DSGVTQTPKHLITATGQRVTLRCSPRSGDLSVYWYQQSLDQGLQFLIQYYNGEERAKGNILERFSAQQFPDLHSELNLSSLELGDSALYFCASSVGSGLSNEKLFFGSGTQLSVL.

The chain recombines TRBV7-2 with TRBJ1-3; D may be TRBD1 (6 bases). This CDR3 is built from 16 residues. The ends were cut back, 0 bases at V and 2 bases at J, with 11 bases in the middle. The germline gives CDR1 SGHTA, CDR2 FQGNSA. The CDR3 region is CASSLAQGSTGNTIYF. The CDR3 DNA sequence: TGTGCCAGCAGCTTAGCGCAGGGGAGCACTGGAAACACCATATATTTT.

This clone has only one observation. The chain has TRBV4-1 and TRBJ2-3, with TRBD2 matching 8 bases. This CDR3 region has 17 residues. V dropped 4 bases and J dropped 0; count of bases not matched to a gene: 9. Germline-derived CDR1 and CDR2 are MGHRA and YSYEKL. CDR3 loop: CASSRSTSGDSTDTQYF. DNA of the CDR3: TGCGCCAGCAGCCGTAGCACTAGCGGTGATAGCACAGATACGCAGTATTTT.

The J gene is TRBJ1-2, the V gene TRBV2, with 8 bases fitting TRBD1. CDR1 is SNHLY, CDR2 FYNNEI, per germline. This CDR3 is built from 16 residues. With 2 bases clipped from V and 7 bases from J, the junction kept 12 bases outside the gene matches. CDR3 sequence reads: CASSENPRGLVRGYTF. The CDR3 DNA follows: TGTGCCAGCAGTGAAAACCCCAGGGGGCTCGTGCGTGGCTACACCTTC.

V and J are TRBV5-1 and TRBJ1-5; D may be TRBD1 (6 bases). This CDR3 spans 15 amino acids. V was trimmed by 0 bases and J by 2 bases, leaving 9 bases between them. Germline assignment: CDR1 SGHRS and CDR2 YFSETQ. The CDR3 nucleotides are TGCGCCAGCAGCTTGGCAACAGGGCGCAATCAGCCCCAGCATTTT. This translates into CASSLATGRNQPQHF.